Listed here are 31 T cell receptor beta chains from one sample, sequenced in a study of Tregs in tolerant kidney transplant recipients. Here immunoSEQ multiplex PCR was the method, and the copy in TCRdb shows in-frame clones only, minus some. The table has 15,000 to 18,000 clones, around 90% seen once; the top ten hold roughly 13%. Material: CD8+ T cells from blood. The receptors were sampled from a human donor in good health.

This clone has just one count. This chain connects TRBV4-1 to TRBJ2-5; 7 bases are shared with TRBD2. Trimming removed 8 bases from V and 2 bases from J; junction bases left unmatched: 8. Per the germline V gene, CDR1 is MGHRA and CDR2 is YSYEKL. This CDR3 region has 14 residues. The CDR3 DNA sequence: TGCGCCAGCCTGCGCGAGGGACTACAAGAGACCCAGTACTTC. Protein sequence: CASLREGLQETQYF.

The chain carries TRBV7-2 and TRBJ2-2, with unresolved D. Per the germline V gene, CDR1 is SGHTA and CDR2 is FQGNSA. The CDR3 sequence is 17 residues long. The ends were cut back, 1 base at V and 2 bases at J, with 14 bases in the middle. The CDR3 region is CASSLVGSSDNTGELFF. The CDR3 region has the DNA TGTGCCAGCAGCTTAGTAGGGTCTAGTGATAACACCGGGGAGCTGTTTTTT.

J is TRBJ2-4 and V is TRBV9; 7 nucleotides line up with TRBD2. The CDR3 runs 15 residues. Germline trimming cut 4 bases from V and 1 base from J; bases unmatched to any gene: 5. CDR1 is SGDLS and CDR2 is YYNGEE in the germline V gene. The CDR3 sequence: CASSYLAAAKNIQYF. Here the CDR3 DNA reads TGTGCCAGCAGCTACCTAGCGGCCGCCAAAAACATTCAGTACTTC.

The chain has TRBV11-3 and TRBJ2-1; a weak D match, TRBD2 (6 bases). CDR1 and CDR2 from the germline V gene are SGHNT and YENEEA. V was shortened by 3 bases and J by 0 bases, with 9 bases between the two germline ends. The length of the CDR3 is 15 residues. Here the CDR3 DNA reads TGTGCCAGCAGCTTCGCGGGGAGCTCCTACAATGAGCAGTTCTTC. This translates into CASSFAGSSYNEQFF.

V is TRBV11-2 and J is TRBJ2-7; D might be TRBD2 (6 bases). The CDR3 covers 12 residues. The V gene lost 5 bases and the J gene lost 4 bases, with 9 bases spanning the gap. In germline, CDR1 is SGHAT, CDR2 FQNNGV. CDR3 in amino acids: CASSQEGYEQYF. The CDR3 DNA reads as TGTGCCAGCAGCCAGGAGGGGTACGAGCAGTACTTC.

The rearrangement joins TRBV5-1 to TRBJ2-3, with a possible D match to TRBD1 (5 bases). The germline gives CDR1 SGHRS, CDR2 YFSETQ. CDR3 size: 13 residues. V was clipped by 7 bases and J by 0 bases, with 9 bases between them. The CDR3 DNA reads TGCGCCAGCGTGGGGCTTAGCACAGATACGCAGTATTTT. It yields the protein CASVGLSTDTQYF.

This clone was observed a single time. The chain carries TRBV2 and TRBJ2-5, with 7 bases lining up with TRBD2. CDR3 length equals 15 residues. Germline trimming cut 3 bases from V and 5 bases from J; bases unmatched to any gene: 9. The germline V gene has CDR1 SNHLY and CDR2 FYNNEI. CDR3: CASSEGGAESETQYF. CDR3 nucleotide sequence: TGTGCCAGCAGTGAGGGAGGGGCGGAGTCTGAGACCCAGTACTTC. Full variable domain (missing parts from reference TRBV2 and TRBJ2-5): EPEVTQTPSHQVTQMGQEVILRCVPISNHLYFYWYRQILGQKVEFLVSFYNNEISEKSEIFDDQFSVERPDGSNFTLKIRSTKLEDSAMYFCASSEGGAESETQYFGPGTRLLVL.

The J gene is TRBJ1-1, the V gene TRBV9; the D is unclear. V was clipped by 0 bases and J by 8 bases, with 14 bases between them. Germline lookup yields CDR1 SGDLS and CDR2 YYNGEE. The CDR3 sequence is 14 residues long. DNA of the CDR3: TGTGCCAGCAGCGTAGATTGGAGGGATTCAGAAGCTTTCTTT. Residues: CASSVDWRDSEAFF.

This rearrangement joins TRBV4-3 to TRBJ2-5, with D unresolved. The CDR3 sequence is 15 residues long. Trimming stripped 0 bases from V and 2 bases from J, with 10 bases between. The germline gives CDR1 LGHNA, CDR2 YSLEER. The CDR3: CASSQDRKGQETQYF. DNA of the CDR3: TGCGCCAGCAGCCAAGATCGTAAAGGGCAAGAGACCCAGTACTTC.

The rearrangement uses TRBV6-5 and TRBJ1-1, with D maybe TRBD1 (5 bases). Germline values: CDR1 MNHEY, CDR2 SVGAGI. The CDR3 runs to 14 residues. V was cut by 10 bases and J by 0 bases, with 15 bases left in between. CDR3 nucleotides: TGTGCCACTGGGACGGGGAGAATGAACACTGAAGCTTTCTTT. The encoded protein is CATGTGRMNTEAFF.

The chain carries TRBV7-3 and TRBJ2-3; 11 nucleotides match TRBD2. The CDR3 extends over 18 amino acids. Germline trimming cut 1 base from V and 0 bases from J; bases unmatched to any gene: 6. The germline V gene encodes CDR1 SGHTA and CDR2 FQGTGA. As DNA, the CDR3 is TGTGCCAGCAGCTTAAGGGGGGGACTAGCGGCTAGCACAGATACGCAGTATTTT. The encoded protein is CASSLRGGLAASTDTQYF. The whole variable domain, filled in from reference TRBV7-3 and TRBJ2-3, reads GAGVSQTPSNKVTEKGKYVELRCDPISGHTALYWYRQSLGQGPEFLIYFQGTGAADDSGLPNDRFFAVRPEGSVSTLKIQRTERGDSAVYLCASSLRGGLAASTDTQYFGPGTRLTVL.

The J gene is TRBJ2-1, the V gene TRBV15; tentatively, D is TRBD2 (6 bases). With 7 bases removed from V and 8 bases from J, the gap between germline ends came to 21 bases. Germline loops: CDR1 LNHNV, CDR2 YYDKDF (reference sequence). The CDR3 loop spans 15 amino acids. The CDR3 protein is CATNPRAGTFHEQFF. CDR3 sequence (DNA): TGTGCCACCAACCCGAGGGCGGGGACTTTCCATGAGCAGTTCTTC.

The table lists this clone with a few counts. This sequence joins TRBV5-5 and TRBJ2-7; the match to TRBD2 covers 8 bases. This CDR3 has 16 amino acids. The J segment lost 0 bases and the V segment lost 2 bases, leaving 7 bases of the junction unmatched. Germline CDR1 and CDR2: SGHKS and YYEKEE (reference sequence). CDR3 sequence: CASSFAGREGSYEQYF. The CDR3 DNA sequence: TGTGCCAGCAGCTTTGCCGGGAGGGAGGGCTCCTACGAGCAGTACTTC.

The CDR3 region has the DNA TGTGCCAGCAGCGTAGGGGACAGTCATACAGATACGCAGTATTTT. Its translation: CASSVGDSHTDTQYF. The chain carries TRBV7-9 and TRBJ2-3; 7 bases match TRBD1. Unmatched junction bases numbered 8, after V lost 5 bases and J lost 3 bases. Germline lookup yields CDR1 SEHNR and CDR2 FQNEAQ (reference sequence). The CDR3 extends over 15 amino acids. The full variable domain, rest sourced from reference TRBV7-9 and TRBJ2-3, is DTGVSQNPRHKITKRGQNVTFRCDPISEHNRLYWYRQTLGQGPEFLTYFQNEAQLEKSRLLSDRFSAERPKGSFSTLEIQRTEQGDSAMYLCASSVGDSHTDTQYFGPGTRLTVL.

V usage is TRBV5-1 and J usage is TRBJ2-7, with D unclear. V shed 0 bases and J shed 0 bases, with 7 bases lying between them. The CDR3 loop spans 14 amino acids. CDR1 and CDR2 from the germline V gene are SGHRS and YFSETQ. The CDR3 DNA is TGCGCCAGCAGCTTGGAGACGGGCTCCTACGAGCAGTACTTC. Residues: CASSLETGSYEQYF. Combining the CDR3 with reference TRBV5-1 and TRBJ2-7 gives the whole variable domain KAGVTQTPRYLIKTRGQQVTLSCSPISGHRSVSWYQQTPGQGLQFLFEYFSETQRNKGNFPGRFSGRQFSNSRSEMNVSTLELGDSALYLCASSLETGSYEQYFGPGTRLTVT.

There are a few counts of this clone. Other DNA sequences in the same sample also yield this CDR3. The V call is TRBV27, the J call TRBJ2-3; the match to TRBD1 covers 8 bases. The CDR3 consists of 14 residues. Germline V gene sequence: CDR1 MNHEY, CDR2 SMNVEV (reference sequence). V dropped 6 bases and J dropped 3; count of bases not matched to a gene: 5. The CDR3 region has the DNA TGTGCCAGCAGCAGCAGGGGGCGGACAGATACGCAGTATTTT. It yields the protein CASSSRGRTDTQYF.

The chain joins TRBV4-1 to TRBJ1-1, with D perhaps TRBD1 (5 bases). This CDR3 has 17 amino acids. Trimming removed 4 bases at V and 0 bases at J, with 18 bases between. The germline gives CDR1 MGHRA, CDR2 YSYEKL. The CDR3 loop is CASSLGGRRGLNTEAFF. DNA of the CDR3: TGCGCCAGCAGCCTCGGGGGGAGGAGAGGGTTGAACACTGAAGCTTTCTTT.

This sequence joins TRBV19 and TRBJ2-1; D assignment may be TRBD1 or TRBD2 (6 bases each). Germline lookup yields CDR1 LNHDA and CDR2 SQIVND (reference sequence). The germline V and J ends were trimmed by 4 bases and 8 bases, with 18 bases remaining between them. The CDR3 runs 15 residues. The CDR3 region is CASSSVYGGGDEQFF. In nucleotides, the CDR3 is TGTGCCAGTAGTAGCGTATACGGGGGCGGGGATGAGCAGTTCTTC.

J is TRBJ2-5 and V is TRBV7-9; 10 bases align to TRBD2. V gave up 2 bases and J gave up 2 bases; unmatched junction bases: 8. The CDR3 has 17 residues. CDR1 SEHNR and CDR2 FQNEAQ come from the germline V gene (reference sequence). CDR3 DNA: TGTGCCAGCAGCTTAAGAGGACTAGCGGCGGAACAAGAGACCCAGTACTTC. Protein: CASSLRGLAAEQETQYF.

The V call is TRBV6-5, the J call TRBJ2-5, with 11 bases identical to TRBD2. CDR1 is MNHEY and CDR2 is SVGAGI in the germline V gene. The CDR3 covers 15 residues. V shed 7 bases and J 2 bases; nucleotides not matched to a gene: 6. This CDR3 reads CASIRLAGGQETQYF. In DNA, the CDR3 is TGTGCCAGCATTCGGCTAGCGGGGGGACAAGAGACCCAGTACTTC.

The CDR3 DNA reads TGTGCCAGCAGCCAAGATGGACTTGGACAGGGTGGCGGCTACACCTTC. This encodes CASSQDGLGQGGGYTF. The V gene is TRBV14, the J gene TRBJ1-2; 8 nucleotides agree with TRBD1. V was pared by 0 bases and J by 8 bases, with 11 bases of the junction left unmatched. In germline, CDR1 is SGHDN, CDR2 FVKESK. The CDR3 totals 16 residues.

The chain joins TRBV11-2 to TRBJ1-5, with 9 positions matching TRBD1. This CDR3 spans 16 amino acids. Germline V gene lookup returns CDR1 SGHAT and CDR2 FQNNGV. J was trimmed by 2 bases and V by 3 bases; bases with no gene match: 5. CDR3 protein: CASSFSRDRGNQPQHF. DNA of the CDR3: TGTGCCAGCAGCTTTTCCCGGGACAGGGGCAATCAGCCCCAGCATTTT.

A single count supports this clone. The CDR3 here is CASSDPGQGKSEKLFF. DNA for the CDR3: TGTGCCAGCAGCGACCCCGGACAGGGCAAAAGTGAAAAACTGTTTTTT. This rearrangement joins TRBV11-3 to TRBJ1-4; 8 bases are a match to TRBD1. V dropped 5 bases and J dropped 7; count of bases not matched to a gene: 12. The CDR3 length is 16 residues. In germline, CDR1 is SGHNT, CDR2 YENEEA.

The DNA for the CDR3 is TGCAGTGCTACCCTAGGGGAGAAGGGTTTCTTT. Translated, it gives CSATLGEKGFF. V is TRBV20-1 and J is TRBJ1-1; tentative D call: TRBD1 (5 bases). CDR1 is DFQATT, CDR2 SNEGSKA, per germline (reference sequence). The CDR3 loop spans 11 amino acids. V was cut by 4 bases and J by 13 bases, with 16 bases left in between.

CDR3 residues: CASSQELAGSYEQYF. DNA of the CDR3: TGCGCCAGCAGCCAAGAGCTAGCGGGATCCTACGAGCAGTACTTC. The rearrangement joins TRBV4-3 to TRBJ2-7, with 9 nucleotides matching TRBD2. J lost 1 base, V lost 0 bases, and 1 base had no gene match. This CDR3 region has 15 residues. In germline, CDR1 is LGHNA, CDR2 YSLEER.

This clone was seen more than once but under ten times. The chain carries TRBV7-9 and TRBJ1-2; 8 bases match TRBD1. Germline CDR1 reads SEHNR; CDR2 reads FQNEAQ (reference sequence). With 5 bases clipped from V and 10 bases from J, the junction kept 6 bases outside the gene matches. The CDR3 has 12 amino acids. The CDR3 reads CASSLTGGSYTF. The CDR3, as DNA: TGTGCCAGCAGCCTAACAGGGGGTTCCTACACCTTC.

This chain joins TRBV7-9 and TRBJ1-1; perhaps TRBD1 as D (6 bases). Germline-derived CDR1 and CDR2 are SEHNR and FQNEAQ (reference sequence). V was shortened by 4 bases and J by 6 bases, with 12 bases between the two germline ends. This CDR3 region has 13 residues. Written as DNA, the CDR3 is TGTGCCAGCAGCTCCCGGGGGCGTGCTGAAGCTTTCTTT. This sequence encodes CASSSRGRAEAFF.

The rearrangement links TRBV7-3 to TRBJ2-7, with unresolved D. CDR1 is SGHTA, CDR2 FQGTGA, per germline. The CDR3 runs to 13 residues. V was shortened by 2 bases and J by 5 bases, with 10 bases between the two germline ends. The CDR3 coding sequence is TGTGCCAGCAGCTTACGGCAGTCCGACGAGCAGTACTTC. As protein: CASSLRQSDEQYF.

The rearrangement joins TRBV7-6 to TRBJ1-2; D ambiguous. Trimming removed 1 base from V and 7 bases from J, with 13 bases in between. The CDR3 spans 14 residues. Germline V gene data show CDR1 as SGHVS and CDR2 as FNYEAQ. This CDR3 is CASSLGSPKGGYTF. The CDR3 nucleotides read TGTGCCAGCAGCTTAGGATCCCCTAAGGGTGGCTACACCTTC. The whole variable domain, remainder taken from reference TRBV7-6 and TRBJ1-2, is GAGVSQSPRYKVTKRGQDVALRCDPISGHVSLYWYRQALGQGPEFLTYFNYEAQQDKSGLPNDRFSAERPEGSISTLTIQRTEQRDSAMYRCASSLGSPKGGYTFGSGTRLTVV.

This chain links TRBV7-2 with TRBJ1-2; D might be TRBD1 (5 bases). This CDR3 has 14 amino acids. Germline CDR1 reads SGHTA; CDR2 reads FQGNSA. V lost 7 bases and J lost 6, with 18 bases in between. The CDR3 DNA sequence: TGTGCCAGCACCCTGTTGGGGGTTCTCCATGGCTACACCTTC. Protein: CASTLLGVLHGYTF.

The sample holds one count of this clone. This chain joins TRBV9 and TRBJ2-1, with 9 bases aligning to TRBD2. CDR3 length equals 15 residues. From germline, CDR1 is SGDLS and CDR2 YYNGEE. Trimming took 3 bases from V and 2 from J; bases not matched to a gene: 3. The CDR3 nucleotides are TGTGCCAGCAGCGAGACTAGCGGAACCTACAATGAGCAGTTCTTC. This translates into CASSETSGTYNEQFF.